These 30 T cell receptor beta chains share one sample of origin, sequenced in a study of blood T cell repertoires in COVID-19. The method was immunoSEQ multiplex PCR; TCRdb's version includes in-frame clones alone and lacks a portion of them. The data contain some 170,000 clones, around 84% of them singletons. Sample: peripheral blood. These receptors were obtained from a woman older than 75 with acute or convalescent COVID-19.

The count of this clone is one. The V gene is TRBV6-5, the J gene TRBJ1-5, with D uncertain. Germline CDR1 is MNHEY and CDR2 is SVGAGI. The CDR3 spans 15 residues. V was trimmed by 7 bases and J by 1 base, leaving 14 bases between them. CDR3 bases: TGTGCCAGCACTCCGGGGATACTAAGCAATCAGCCCCAGCATTTT. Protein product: CASTPGILSNQPQHF.

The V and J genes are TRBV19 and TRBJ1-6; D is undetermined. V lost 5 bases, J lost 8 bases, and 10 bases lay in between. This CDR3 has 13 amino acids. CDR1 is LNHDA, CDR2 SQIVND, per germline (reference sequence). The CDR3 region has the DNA TGTGCCAGTAGTCCAAGACTTGATTCACCCCTCCACTTT. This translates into CASSPRLDSPLHF.

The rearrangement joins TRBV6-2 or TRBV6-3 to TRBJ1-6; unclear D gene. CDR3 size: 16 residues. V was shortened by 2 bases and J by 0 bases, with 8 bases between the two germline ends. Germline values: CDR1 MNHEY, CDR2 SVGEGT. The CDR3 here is CASSYVPRSYNSPLHF. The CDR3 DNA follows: TGTGCCAGCAGTTACGTTCCTCGCTCCTATAATTCACCCCTCCACTTT.

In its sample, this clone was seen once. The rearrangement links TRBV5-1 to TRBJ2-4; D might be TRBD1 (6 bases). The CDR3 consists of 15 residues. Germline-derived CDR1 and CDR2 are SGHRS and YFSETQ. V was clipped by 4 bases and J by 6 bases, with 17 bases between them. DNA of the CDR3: TGCGCCAGCAGCCCTGGCCATGGGGGCGGAAACATTCAGTACTTC. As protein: CASSPGHGGGNIQYF.

CDR3 bases: TGTGCCAGCAGTCATTACAGGAAGCAAACCTATGGCTACACCTTC. Translation: CASSHYRKQTYGYTF. This chain connects TRBV6-5 to TRBJ1-2, with TRBD1 as a possible D gene (5 bases). Germline V gene lookup returns CDR1 MNHEY and CDR2 SVGAGI. The CDR3 extends over 15 amino acids. Trimming removed 5 bases at V and 4 bases at J, with 17 bases between.

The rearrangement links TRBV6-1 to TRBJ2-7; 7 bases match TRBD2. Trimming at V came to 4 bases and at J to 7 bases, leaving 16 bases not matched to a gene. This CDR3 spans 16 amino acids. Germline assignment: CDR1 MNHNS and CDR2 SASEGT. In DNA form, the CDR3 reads TGTGCCAGCAGTGTACCCGGGACTAACGACGGTGTGGAGCAGTACTTC. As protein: CASSVPGTNDGVEQYF.

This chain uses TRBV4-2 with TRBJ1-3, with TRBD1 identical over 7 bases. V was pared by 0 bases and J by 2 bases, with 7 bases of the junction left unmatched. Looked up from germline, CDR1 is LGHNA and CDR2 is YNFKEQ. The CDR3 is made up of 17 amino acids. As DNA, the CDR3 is TGTGCCAGCAGCCAAGAGTTTCGGCAGGGGGCTGGAAACACCATATATTTT. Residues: CASSQEFRQGAGNTIYF.

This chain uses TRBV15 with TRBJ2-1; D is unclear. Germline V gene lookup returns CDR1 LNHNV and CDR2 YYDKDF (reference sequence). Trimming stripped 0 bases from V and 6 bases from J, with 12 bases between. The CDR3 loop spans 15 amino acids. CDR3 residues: CATSRDSNRANEQFF. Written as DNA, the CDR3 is TGTGCCACCAGCAGAGATAGCAACCGAGCCAATGAGCAGTTCTTC.

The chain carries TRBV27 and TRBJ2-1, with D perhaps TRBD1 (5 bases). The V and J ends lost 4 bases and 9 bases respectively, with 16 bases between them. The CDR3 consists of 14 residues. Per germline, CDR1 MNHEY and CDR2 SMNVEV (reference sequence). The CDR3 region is CASSSRAQGGEQFF. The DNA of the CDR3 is TGTGCCAGCAGTTCTAGGGCCCAGGGCGGTGAGCAGTTCTTC.

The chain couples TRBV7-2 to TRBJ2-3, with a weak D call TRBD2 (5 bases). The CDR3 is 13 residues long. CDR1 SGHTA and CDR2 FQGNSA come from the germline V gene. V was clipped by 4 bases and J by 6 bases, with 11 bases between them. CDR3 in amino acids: CASSSTRFDTQYF. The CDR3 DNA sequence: TGTGCCAGCAGCTCTACTAGGTTCGATACGCAGTATTTT.

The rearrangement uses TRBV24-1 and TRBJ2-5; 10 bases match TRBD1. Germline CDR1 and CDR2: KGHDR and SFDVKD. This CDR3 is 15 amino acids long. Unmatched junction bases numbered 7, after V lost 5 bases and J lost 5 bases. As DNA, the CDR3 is TGTGCCACCAGTGTCGGGACAGGGGCTCTGGAGACCCAGTACTTC. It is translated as CATSVGTGALETQYF.

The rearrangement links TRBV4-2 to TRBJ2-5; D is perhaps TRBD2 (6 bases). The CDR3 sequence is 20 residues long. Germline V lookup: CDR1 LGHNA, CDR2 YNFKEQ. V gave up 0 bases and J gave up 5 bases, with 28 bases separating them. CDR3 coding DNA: TGTGCCAGCAGCCAAGATTTAGCAATCGGGTTTTCGGGGGTACGGGAGACCCAGTACTTC. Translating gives CASSQDLAIGFSGVRETQYF.

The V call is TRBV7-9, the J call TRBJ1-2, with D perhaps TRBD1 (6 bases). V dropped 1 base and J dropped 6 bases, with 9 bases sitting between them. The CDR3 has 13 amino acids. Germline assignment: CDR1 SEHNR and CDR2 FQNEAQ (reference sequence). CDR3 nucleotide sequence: TGTGCCAGCAGCTTAGGGAACAGGGATGGCTACACCTTC. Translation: CASSLGNRDGYTF.

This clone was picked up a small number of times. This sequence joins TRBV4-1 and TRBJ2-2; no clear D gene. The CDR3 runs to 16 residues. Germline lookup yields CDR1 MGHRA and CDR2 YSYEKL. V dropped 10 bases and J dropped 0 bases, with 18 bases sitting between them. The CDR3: CATSIMGTTNTGELFF. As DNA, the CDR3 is TGCGCCACCTCAATAATGGGCACCACGAACACCGGGGAGCTGTTTTTT.

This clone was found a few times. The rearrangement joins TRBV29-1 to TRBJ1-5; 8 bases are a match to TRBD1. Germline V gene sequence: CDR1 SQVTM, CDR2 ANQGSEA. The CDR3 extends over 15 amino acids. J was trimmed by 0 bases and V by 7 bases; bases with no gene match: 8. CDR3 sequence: CSAGQGPYSNQPQHF. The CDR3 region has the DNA TGCAGCGCTGGACAGGGCCCTTATAGCAATCAGCCCCAGCATTTT.

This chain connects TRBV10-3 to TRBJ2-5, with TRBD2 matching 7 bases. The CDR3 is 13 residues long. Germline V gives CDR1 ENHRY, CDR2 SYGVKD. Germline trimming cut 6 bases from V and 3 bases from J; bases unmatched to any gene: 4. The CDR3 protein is CAIRGTIEETQYF. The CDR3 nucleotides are TGTGCCATCAGGGGGACTATCGAAGAGACCCAGTACTTC.

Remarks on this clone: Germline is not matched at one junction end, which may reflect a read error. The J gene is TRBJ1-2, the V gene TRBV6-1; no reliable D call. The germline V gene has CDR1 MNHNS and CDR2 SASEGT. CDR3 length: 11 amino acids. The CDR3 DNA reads TGTGCCAGCAGTGAAGTCTATGGGAGCCACTTC. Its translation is CASSEVYGSHF.

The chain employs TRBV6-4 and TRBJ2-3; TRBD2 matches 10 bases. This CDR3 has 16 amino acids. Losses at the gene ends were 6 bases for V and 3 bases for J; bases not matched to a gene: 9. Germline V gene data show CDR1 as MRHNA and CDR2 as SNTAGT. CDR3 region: CASSPLASGGTDTQYF. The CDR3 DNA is TGTGCCAGCAGCCCCCTGGCTAGCGGGGGTACAGATACGCAGTATTTT.

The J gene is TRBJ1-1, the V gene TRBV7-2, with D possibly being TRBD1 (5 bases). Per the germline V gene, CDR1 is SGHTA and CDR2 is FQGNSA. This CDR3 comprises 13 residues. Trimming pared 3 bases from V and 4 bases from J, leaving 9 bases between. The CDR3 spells CASSFRQSTEAFF. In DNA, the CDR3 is TGTGCCAGCAGCTTTCGACAGAGCACTGAAGCTTTCTTT. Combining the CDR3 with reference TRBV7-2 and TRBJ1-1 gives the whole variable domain GAGVSQSPSNKVTEKGKDVELRCDPISGHTALYWYRQSLGQGLEFLIYFQGNSAPDKSGLPSDRFSAERTGGSVSTLTIQRTQQEDSAVYLCASSFRQSTEAFFGQGTRLTVV.

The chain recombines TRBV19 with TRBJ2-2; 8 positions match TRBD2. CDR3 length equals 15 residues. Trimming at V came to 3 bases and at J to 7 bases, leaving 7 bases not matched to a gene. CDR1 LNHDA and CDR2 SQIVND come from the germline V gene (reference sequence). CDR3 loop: CASSIGGGRGGELFF. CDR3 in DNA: TGTGCCAGTAGTATTGGCGGGGGGCGTGGCGGGGAGCTGTTTTTT.

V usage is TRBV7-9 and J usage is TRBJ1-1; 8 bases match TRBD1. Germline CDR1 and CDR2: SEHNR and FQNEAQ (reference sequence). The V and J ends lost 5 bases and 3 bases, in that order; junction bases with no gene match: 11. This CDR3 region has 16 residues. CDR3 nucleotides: TGTGCCAGCAGCCCCCCCGGGACAGGACCTGACACTGAAGCTTTCTTT. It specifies CASSPPGTGPDTEAFF.

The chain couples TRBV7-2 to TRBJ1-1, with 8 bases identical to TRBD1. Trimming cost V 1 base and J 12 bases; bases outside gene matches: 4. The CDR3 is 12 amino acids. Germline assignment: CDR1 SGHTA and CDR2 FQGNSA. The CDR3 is CASSLETGVTFF. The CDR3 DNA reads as TGTGCCAGCAGCTTAGAGACAGGGGTAACTTTCTTT.

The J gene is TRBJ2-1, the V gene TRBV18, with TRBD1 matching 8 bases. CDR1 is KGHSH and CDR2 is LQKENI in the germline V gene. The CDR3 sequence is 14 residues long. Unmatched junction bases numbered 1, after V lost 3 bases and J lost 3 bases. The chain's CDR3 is CASSPDRGYNEQFF. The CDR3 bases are TGTGCCAGCTCACCCGACAGGGGCTACAATGAGCAGTTCTTC.

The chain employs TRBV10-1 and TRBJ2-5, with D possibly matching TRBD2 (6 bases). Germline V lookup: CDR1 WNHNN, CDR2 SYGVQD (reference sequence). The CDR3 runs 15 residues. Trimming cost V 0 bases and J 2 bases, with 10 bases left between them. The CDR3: CASSESVAAQETQYF. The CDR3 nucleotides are TGCGCCAGCAGTGAGTCGGTAGCGGCTCAAGAGACCCAGTACTTC.

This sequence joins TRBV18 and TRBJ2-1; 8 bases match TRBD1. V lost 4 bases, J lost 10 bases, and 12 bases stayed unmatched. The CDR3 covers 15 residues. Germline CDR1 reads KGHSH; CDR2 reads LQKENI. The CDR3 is CASSLGQGWAGEQFF. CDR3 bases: TGTGCCAGCTCACTTGGACAGGGATGGGCAGGAGAGCAGTTCTTC.

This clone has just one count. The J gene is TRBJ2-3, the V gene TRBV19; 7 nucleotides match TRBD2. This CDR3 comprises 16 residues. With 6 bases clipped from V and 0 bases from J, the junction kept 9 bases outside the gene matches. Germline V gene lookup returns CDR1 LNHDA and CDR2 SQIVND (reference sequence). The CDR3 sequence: CASRGSGTASTDTQYF. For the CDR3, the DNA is TGTGCCAGTAGGGGGAGCGGGACCGCTAGCACAGATACGCAGTATTTT.

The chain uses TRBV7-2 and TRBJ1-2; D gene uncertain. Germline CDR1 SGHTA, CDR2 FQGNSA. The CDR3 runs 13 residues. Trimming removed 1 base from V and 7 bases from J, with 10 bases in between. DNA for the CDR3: TGTGCCAGCAGCTTAGGGGAGGCGGCTGGCTACACCTTC. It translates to CASSLGEAAGYTF.

CDR3: CSVERTGMNTEAFF. In DNA form, the CDR3 reads TGCAGCGTTGAAAGGACAGGGATGAACACTGAAGCTTTCTTT. V and J are TRBV29-1 and TRBJ1-1; 8 positions agree with TRBD1. The trim removed 2 bases at V and 0 bases at J, leaving 2 bases unmatched. Looked up from germline, CDR1 is SQVTM and CDR2 is ANQGSEA. The CDR3 extends over 14 amino acids.

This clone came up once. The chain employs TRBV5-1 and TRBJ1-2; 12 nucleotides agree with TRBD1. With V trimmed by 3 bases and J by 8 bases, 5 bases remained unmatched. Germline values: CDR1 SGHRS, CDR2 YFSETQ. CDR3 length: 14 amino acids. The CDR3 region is CASSSQGTGGGYTF. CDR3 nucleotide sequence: TGCGCCAGCAGCTCCCAGGGGACAGGGGGCGGCTACACCTTC. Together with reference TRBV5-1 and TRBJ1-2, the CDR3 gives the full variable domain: KAGVTQTPRYLIKTRGQQVTLSCSPISGHRSVSWYQQTPGQGLQFLFEYFSETQRNKGNFPGRFSGRQFSNSRSEMNVSTLELGDSALYLCASSSQGTGGGYTFGSGTRLTVV.

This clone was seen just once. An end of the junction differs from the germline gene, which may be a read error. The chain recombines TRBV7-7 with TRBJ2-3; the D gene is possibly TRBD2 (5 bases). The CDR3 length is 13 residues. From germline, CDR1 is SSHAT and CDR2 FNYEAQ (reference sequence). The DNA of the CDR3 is TGTGCTAGCAGCTGGGAGATCCGCGGCTCGCAGTATTTT. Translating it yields CASSWEIRGSQYF.